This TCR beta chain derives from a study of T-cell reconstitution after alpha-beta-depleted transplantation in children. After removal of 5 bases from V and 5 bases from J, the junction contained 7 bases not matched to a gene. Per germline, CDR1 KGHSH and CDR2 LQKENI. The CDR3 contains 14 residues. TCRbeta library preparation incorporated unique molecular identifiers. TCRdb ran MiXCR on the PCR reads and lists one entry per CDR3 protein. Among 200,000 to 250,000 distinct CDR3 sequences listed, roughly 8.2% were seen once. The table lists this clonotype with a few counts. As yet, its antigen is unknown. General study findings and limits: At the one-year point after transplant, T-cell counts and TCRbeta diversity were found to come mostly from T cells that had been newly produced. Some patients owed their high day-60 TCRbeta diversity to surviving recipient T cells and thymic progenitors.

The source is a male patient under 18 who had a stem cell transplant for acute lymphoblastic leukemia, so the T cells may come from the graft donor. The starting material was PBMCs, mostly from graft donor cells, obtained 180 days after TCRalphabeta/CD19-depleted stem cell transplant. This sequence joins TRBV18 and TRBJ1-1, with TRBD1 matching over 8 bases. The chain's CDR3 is CASSAGQGNTEAFF. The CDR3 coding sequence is TGTGCCAGCTCAGCCGGACAGGGAAATACTGAAGCTTTCTTT.